This TCR beta chain emerged from a study of T cell repertoires in cytomegalovirus infection. This clonotype came up a few times. In TCRdb, the reads were re-called with MiXCR into one record per CDR3 protein. The repertoire holds over 150,000 distinct CDR3 sequences, with under 15% as singletons. The TCR comes from a human donor in good health (CMV status not recorded). Some clones in this sample may be carry-over from other donors' samples. Sequencing was done on a sample of PBMCs.

The CDR3 spells CASRLTLSSGGTLAKNIQYF. The CDR3 DNA is TGTGCCAGCAGATTAACACTGAGTAGCGGGGGGACCCTAGCCAAAAACATTCAGTACTTC. This chain connects TRBV6-1 to TRBJ2-4; TRBD2 aligns across 10 bases. The CDR3 consists of 20 residues. Germline CDR1 is MNHNS and CDR2 is SASEGT. The junction had 17 bases not matched to a gene; V was cut back by 6 bases and J by 0 bases.